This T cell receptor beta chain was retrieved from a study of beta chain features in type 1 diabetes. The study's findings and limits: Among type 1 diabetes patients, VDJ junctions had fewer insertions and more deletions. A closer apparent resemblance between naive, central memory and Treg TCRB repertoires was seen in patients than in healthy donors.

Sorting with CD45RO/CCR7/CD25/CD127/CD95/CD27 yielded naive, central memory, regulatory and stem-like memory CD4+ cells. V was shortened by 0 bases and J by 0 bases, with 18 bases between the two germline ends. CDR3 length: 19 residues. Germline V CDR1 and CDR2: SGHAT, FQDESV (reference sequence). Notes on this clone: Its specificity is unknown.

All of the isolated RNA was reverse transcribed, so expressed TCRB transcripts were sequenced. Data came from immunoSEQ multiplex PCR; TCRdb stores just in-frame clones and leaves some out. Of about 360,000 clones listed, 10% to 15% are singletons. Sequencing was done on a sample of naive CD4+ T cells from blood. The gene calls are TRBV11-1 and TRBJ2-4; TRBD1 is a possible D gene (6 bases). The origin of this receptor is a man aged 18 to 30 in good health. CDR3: CASSLAFWKDSEAKNIQYF. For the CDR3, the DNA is TGTGCCAGCAGCTTAGCGTTTTGGAAGGACAGCGAAGCCAAAAACATTCAGTACTTC.